This TCR beta chain appears in the sequencing data of a study of tumor and adjacent non-tumor tissue in lung cancer (dated by TCRdb to 2017 to 2018). With regard to the full study: By cancer type, the cohort comprised eleven to twelve adenocarcinoma patients, a couple of squamous cell carcinoma patients and 1 small cell lung cancer patient. The roughly 15 enrolled patients, of whom about 10 were men and 5 were women, were aged about 31 to 85 years and were diagnosed with TNM stage I to III disease. Sequencing produced about 130,000,000 productive TCRbeta reads in total, an average of about 4.2 million reads per sample. The study compared bulk TCRbeta repertoires from lung tumor tissue and matched distant non-tumor lung tissue of under 16 lung cancer patients. TCRbeta CDR3 sequencing was performed on more than 25 paired specimens, with one tumor sample and one normal lung sample collected per patient. Points the paper makes about the study in general: Tumor tissue showed significantly greater TCR diversity (inverse Simpson) than normal lung tissue (roughly 390 vs 170, P = 0.0075, Mann-Whitney U test). Because peripheral blood was not sequenced, blood TCRbeta repertoires in the lung cancer patients of the study were not examined. Only about 15 patients were included in the cohort, and the need for larger samples and more detailed clinical data was noted by the authors. The top 100 clones made up a significantly larger cumulative share of the repertoire in normal lung than in tumor tissue. Significantly higher TCR diversity was found in younger patients, and higher tumor TCR diversity was associated with shorter overall and disease-free survival. The sequencing platform is not named in the methods, and unique molecular identifiers are not mentioned.

RNA was isolated from bulk, unsorted tissue, and RNA quality was assessed with a NanoDrop ND-1000 and an Agilent 2100. Distant non-tumor tissue taken more than 3 cm from the tumor edge was used as the normal lung sample. Donors were newly diagnosed lung cancer patients admitted for thoracic surgery in China between August and November 2014, without prior chemotherapy. Patients with previous radiotherapy or chemotherapy, or with another concurrent cancer, were excluded from the study. Surgical tissue pieces of roughly 1-2 cm3 were preserved in RNAlater solution and were kept at -80 degrees C until use. The method was multiplex PCR. Instrument used: Illumina HiSeq 2500. TCRbeta libraries were built by three rounds of nested PCR using primers (Table S4), following protocols modified from ARM-PCR. Before sequencing, PCR products in the 200-500 bp range were cut out of the gel and cleaned up using the QIAquick gel extraction kit. The study's own analysis went as follows. Trimmomatic was used to clean the reads, FLASH merged the cleaned reads into complete CDR3 sequences, and MiTCR assigned the sequences to V(D)J germline segments. VDJtools was used to compute clonal diversity as the inverse Simpson's index. In-frame sequences lacking a premature stop codon were counted as productive reads. TCRdb reprocessed the public reads (quality trimming at Q25 with fastp, clone calling with MiXCR) and kept in-frame beta chains. Here each entry gathers all rows of one CDR3 protein and keeps the most common genes and DNA. What appears here as the V and J calls and clone size reflects TCRdb's work, not the paper's. In this sample the table shows around 80,000 distinct CDR3 sequences, about 80% of which occur a single time. The ten top clones hold under 40% of the sample.

Comment on this clonotype: No cognate antigen has been identified for it. Per-base quality was not reported, and no clone a single base away is much larger than it.

V ends up 7 bases short and J 3 bases short, with an unmatched junction base count of 9. CDR1 and CDR2 were assigned from the germline V gene as LGHNA and YSLEER. Measured from the cysteine to the phenylalanine, the CDR3 is 16 residues long. Of the read, only the CDR3 DNA is kept; its 48 bases are in frame from base 1. Sequencing was performed on distant non-tumor lung tissue. This clonotype was obtained from a man between 65 and 85 years old with non-small cell lung cancer. The rearranged segments are TRBV4-3 and TRBJ2-6; 7 of the junction bases match TRBD1. The sequenced DNA: TGCGCCAGCATCCCCTCACAGGGGTGTGGGGCCAACGTCCTGACTTTC. Translated, it reads CASIPSQGCGANVLTF.